Here is one T cell receptor (beta chain) with its context. The clone's antigen remains unknown. Per-base qualities were not stored, and no clone one base away is much larger. CDR3 length: 15 amino acids, cysteine to phenylalanine. Only the CDR3 DNA stays, 45 bases, in frame from base 1. The germline V and J ends show losses of 3 bases and 9 bases respectively, and no gene match explains 6 bases of the junction. CDR1 MRHNA and CDR2 SNTAGT were looked up in the germline V gene. This record comes from a study of blood T cell repertoires in COVID-19 (dated by TCRdb to the early 2020s). For context, the study as a whole: Samples covering the acute and convalescent phases of COVID-19 were provided by collaborators in the United States, Italy and Spain. The prospective study material was composed of cDNA or gDNA derived from T cells, B-cell-depleted T cells, or PBMCs. The dataset comprised deeply sampled blood TCRbeta repertoires from subjects exposed to, actively infected with, or recovered from COVID-19. The repertoires were made available in a free public database intended to serve as a resource for research on the immune response to SARS-CoV-2. Samples were obtained from the ongoing ImmuneRACE study (first 160 participants) and from about 1,300 subjects provided by 6 global collaborators. Nearly every sample came with metadata listing a de-identified subject ID, COVID-19 status, age in years and sex. Where HLA class I and class II types were available, the types were taken from metadata supplied by the sample provider, not from assay-based typing. What the study reported, not specific to this receptor: How much clinical and demographic metadata was included differed by source and by participant, and the metadata was provided uncurated.

The immunoSEQ Assay, a bias-controlled multiplex PCR, was used to amplify TCRbeta CDR3 regions from genomic DNA. For the original study's pipeline: The number of nucleated cells in each sample was estimated from the amplification of reference gene primers within the assay. Sequence reads were collapsed and filtered to measure the absolute abundance of every unique TCRbeta CDR3 rearrangement. For each sample, productive Simpson clonality was calculated by taking the square root of Simpson's diversity index across productive rearrangements. Entries here come from immuneACCESS through TCRdb and include only in-frame sequences with V and J called. Some clones fail to appear in such tables; in the studies checked, an unresolved V gene covers under half of the shortfall, and the cause of the remainder is unknown. V, J and clone size were drawn from that table, and D and trimming were deduced from the DNA. This sample comprises under 95,000 clones, around 87% of them detected only once. Of the sample, around 7% falls within the top ten clones.

Collaborating institutions collected whole blood in K2EDTA tubes following their own protocols. For TCRbeta analysis, collaborators shipped samples in one of three forms: frozen whole blood, isolated PBMCs, or DNA extracted from either of those sample types. The sequenced sample consisted of peripheral blood. The receptor's source is a human donor with acute or convalescent COVID-19. The donor label of this sample is uncertain. Here the chain combines TRBV6-4 and TRBJ1-6, and TRBD1 aligns with 9 junction nucleotides. The bases read TGTGCCAGCAGTGAAAGTGGGACAGGGAGTTCACCCCTCCACTTT. This yields the protein CASSESGTGSSPLHF.